The next 27 T cell receptor beta chains were all read from a single sample in a study of Graves' ophthalmopathy and Graves' hyperthyroidism. Amplifying from RNA transcripts, the study obtained TCR beta CDR3 regions. Amplification began with first-round RT-PCR using HTBI primers, then second-round multiplex PCR was performed. TCRdb fed the multiplex PCR reads into MiXCR, producing one record per CDR3 protein. The sample has 650,000 to 900,000 distinct CDR3 sequences, around 40% seen once. The sample comprised peripheral blood. The origin of the receptors is an adult man with Graves' ophthalmopathy.

The V call is TRBV6-6, the J call TRBJ2-6; D perhaps matches TRBD1 (7 bases). Germline V gene data show CDR1 as MNHNY and CDR2 as SVGAGI (reference sequence). CDR3 length equals 17 residues. V was shortened by 4 bases and J by 2 bases, with 15 bases between the two germline ends. The CDR3 DNA is TGTGCCAGCAGTTTGGGCAGGGGGAGGCCTGGGGCCAACGTCCTGACTTTC. It translates to CASSLGRGRPGANVLTF.

This clonotype appeared many times. The chain has TRBV2 and TRBJ2-5; 14 bases are a match to TRBD2. The germline V gene has CDR1 SNHLY and CDR2 FYNNEI. V lost 6 bases and J lost 2; bases outside the gene matches: 5. The CDR3 is made up of 16 amino acids. The CDR3 region is CASRQGLAGAQETQYF. CDR3 sequence (DNA): TGTGCCAGCAGGCAGGGACTAGCGGGGGCACAAGAGACCCAGTACTTC. The variable domain in full, with the rest retrieved from reference TRBV2 and TRBJ2-5, is EPEVTQTPSHQVTQMGQEVILRCVPISNHLYFYWYRQILGQKVEFLVSFYNNEISEKSEIFDDQFSVERPDGSNFTLKIRSTKLEDSAMYFCASRQGLAGAQETQYFGPGTRLLVL.

This rearrangement joins TRBV20-1 to TRBJ1-2, with D possibly TRBD1 on 5 matching bases. Germline CDR1 reads DFQATT; CDR2 reads SNEGSKA (reference sequence). Trimming left V 2 bases short and J 3 bases short, with 13 bases between. The CDR3 covers 14 residues. In DNA, the CDR3 is TGCAGTGCTAGATATTCCCAAGGGGACTATGGCTACACCTTC. It specifies CSARYSQGDYGYTF.

This chain connects TRBV9 to TRBJ2-7; 7 bases match TRBD1. Germline trimming cut 5 bases from V and 3 bases from J; bases unmatched to any gene: 5. CDR1 and CDR2 from the germline V gene are SGDLS and YYNGEE. The CDR3 extends over 13 amino acids. The CDR3 nucleotides read TGTGCCAGCAGTCGGAGACAGGGCTACGAGCAGTACTTC. Its protein product is CASSRRQGYEQYF.

This clonotype was seen many times. The rearrangement uses TRBV5-1 and TRBJ1-2; 7 bases line up with TRBD1. Losses at the gene ends were 7 bases for V and 4 bases for J; bases not matched to a gene: 10. Germline values: CDR1 SGHRS, CDR2 YFSETQ. The CDR3 totals 14 residues. For the CDR3, the DNA is TGCGCCAGCGCCACCGGGACAGACCTCTATGGCTACACCTTC. Translating gives CASATGTDLYGYTF.

Many counts were recorded for this clonotype. The genes are TRBV29-1 and TRBJ2-5; 12 nucleotides align to TRBD2. J gave up 5 bases and V 7 bases, and 8 bases lay outside the gene matches. CDR1 SQVTM and CDR2 ANQGSEA come from the germline V gene. The CDR3 is 14 residues long. CDR3 nucleotides: TGCAGCGGATCACTAGCGGGGGGCTCTGAGACCCAGTACTTC. It encodes CSGSLAGGSETQYF.

The rearrangement links TRBV25-1 to TRBJ1-1, with D hard to call. Trimming stripped 5 bases from V and 0 bases from J, with 22 bases between. Germline V gene lookup returns CDR1 MGHDK and CDR2 SYGVNS. The CDR3 sequence is 18 residues long. CDR3 loop: CASSFVGRRNLMNTEAFF. CDR3 nucleotide sequence: TGTGCCAGCAGTTTCGTAGGTCGGAGAAACCTCATGAACACTGAAGCTTTCTTT.

The gene calls are TRBV24-1 and TRBJ1-5; D is perhaps TRBD1 (5 bases). The CDR3 loop spans 16 amino acids. Germline CDR1 and CDR2: KGHDR and SFDVKD. V was pared by 2 bases and J by 5 bases, with 15 bases between. The DNA of the CDR3 is TGTGCCACCAGTGATTCCGACCGGGACGGGGATCAGCCCCAGCATTTT. Translating it yields CATSDSDRDGDQPQHF.

This clonotype was counted a few times. The chain is built from TRBV6-2 or TRBV6-3 and TRBJ2-7, with TRBD1 matching over 11 bases. With V trimmed by 11 bases and J by 3 bases, 3 bases remained unmatched. CDR1 and CDR2 (germline): MNHEY, SVGEGT. This CDR3 region has 12 residues. CDR3 DNA: TGTGCCGGAGGGACAGGGGGCTACGAGCAGTACTTC. Its translation is CAGGTGGYEQYF.

The gene calls are TRBV19 and TRBJ1-1, with 7 bases identical to TRBD1. With V trimmed by 4 bases and J by 10 bases, 9 bases remained unmatched. Germline CDR1 reads LNHDA; CDR2 reads SQIVND (reference sequence). The CDR3 covers 13 residues. The CDR3, as DNA: TGTGCCAGTAGTACCGTAGAGGGGGCGCGAGCTTTCTTT. This encodes CASSTVEGARAFF.

The sample holds many counts of this clonotype. The rearrangement joins TRBV10-2 to TRBJ1-6; D unclear. The CDR3 sequence is 10 residues long. Trimming left V 11 bases short and J 16 bases short, with 15 bases between. Germline CDR1 reads WSHSY; CDR2 reads SAAADI. This CDR3 is CAVYGRQLHF. CDR3 nucleotide sequence: TGCGCCGTGTACGGCAGGCAACTCCACTTT.

The chain employs TRBV29-1 and TRBJ2-7; 10 nucleotides align to TRBD1. The closer fit of TRBJ2-1 to the DNA end suggests the J call may be wrong. This CDR3 is 13 amino acids long. The germline gives CDR1 SQVTM, CDR2 ANQGSEA. For the CDR3, the DNA is TGCAGCGTTGGGACAGGGGGGAGGAATGAGCAGTTCTTC. Its protein product is CSVGTGGRNEQFF.

This clonotype appeared many times. The chain combines TRBV19 with TRBJ1-2; TRBD1 is a possible D gene (6 bases). The CDR3 has 15 amino acids. Germline V lookup: CDR1 LNHDA, CDR2 SQIVND (reference sequence). The V end was cut by 0 bases, the J end by 10 bases, with 18 bases between. The CDR3 nucleotides read TGTGCCAGTAGTATAGATCCGGTCAGGACAGCGGTCTACACCTTC. This translates into CASSIDPVRTAVYTF.

This clonotype was detected only a few times. J is TRBJ1-6 and V is TRBV7-2, with 8 nucleotides matching TRBD1. V shed 6 bases, J shed 7 bases, and the junction held 17 bases outside the gene matches. Germline CDR1 reads SGHTA; CDR2 reads FQGNSA. The CDR3 has 18 residues. This CDR3 reads CASREGEFTGGINSPLHF. CDR3 coding DNA: TGTGCCAGCAGGGAAGGAGAATTTACAGGGGGAATAAATTCACCCCTCCACTTT. The variable domain in full, completed from reference TRBV7-2 and TRBJ1-6, reads GAGVSQSPSNKVTEKGKDVELRCDPISGHTALYWYRQSLGQGLEFLIYFQGNSAPDKSGLPSDRFSAERTGGSVSTLTIQRTQQEDSAVYLCASREGEFTGGINSPLHFGNGTRLTVT.

This clonotype was observed a few times. This chain links TRBV20-1 with TRBJ1-3, with a tentative D call TRBD1 (5 bases). Germline values: CDR1 DFQATT, CDR2 SNEGSKA (reference sequence). This CDR3 is built from 14 residues. V gave up 3 bases and J gave up 0 bases, with 9 bases separating them. Here the CDR3 reads CSASAGGSGNTIYF. In DNA, the CDR3 is TGCAGTGCTAGCGCCGGGGGCTCTGGAAACACCATATATTTT.

In the case of this clonotype: One end of the junction varies from germline; a read error may be responsible. V and J are TRBV10-2 and TRBJ2-5; D is undetermined. The CDR3 length is 15 residues. Germline CDR1 and CDR2: WSHSY and SAAADI. CDR3 protein: CASSNMGFLLETQYF. CDR3 DNA: TGTGCCAGCTCGAACATGGGGTTCCTTTTGGAGACCCAGTACTTC.

This clonotype has a handful of counts. The rearrangement links TRBV12-3 or TRBV12-4 to TRBJ2-7; perhaps D is TRBD1 or TRBD2 (5 bases each). Trimming shortened V by 5 bases and J by 0 bases, and 14 bases separated the two germline ends. The CDR3 is made up of 15 amino acids. The CDR3 DNA reads as TGTGCCAGCAGTACCGGGACGGTGAGCTCCTACGAGCAGTACTTC. This sequence encodes CASSTGTVSSYEQYF.

This clonotype was detected a few times. The rearrangement links TRBV12-3 or TRBV12-4 to TRBJ2-7; the match to TRBD1 covers 7 bases. This CDR3 is built from 15 residues. The V gene end was trimmed by 4 bases and the J gene end by 3 bases; junction bases not matched to a gene: 9. This CDR3 is CASSSAKGQIYEQYF. The CDR3 DNA reads as TGTGCCAGCAGTTCCGCAAAGGGACAGATCTACGAGCAGTACTTC.

Points on this clonotype: The junction departs from germline at one end; a sequencing error may be responsible. The chain carries TRBV7-9 and TRBJ2-5; 14 positions agree with TRBD2. The CDR3 contains 15 residues. The V gene's germline CDR1 is SEHNR and CDR2 FQNEAQ (reference sequence). CDR3 in amino acids: CAGSPRTSGGETQYF. CDR3 DNA sequence: TGTGCCGGCAGCCCAAGGACTAGCGGGGGGGAGACCCAGTACTTC.

This clonotype has a count of ten or more. This chain uses TRBV9 with TRBJ1-2; 8 nucleotides line up with TRBD1. J lost 8 bases, V lost 4 bases, and 10 bases had no gene match. Germline V gene lookup returns CDR1 SGDLS and CDR2 YYNGEE. The CDR3 loop spans 14 amino acids. The chain's CDR3 is CASSQRDRLFGYTF. CDR3 coding DNA: TGTGCCAGCAGCCAAAGGGACAGGCTGTTCGGCTACACCTTC.

The table lists this clonotype with many counts. The chain is built from TRBV2 and TRBJ1-2; D is possibly TRBD1 (6 bases). Germline CDR1 and CDR2: SNHLY and FYNNEI. CDR3 length: 12 amino acids. V gave up 8 bases and J gave up 7 bases, with 14 bases separating them. DNA for the CDR3: TGTGCCAGCGGCCGGGACATGAGTGGCTACACCTTC. It yields the protein CASGRDMSGYTF.

This clonotype was seen a handful of times. The chain has TRBV19 and TRBJ2-5; D is perhaps TRBD2 (5 bases). The V gene's germline CDR1 is LNHDA and CDR2 SQIVND (reference sequence). The CDR3 totals 12 residues. V lost 10 bases and J lost 4, with 13 bases in between. CDR3 protein: CATRGRGETQYF. The CDR3 DNA reads TGTGCCACCCGGGGTCGGGGAGAGACCCAGTACTTC.

The chain carries TRBV6-5 and TRBJ1-2; 8 bases agree with TRBD1. CDR1 and CDR2 from the germline V gene are MNHEY and SVGAGI. V lost 4 bases, J lost 6 bases, and 10 bases stayed unmatched. This CDR3 comprises 15 residues. The CDR3 DNA reads TGTGCCAGCAGTTCATGGACAGGGAAATCGAATGGCTACACCTTC. Its translation is CASSSWTGKSNGYTF.

There are a few counts of this clonotype. The V and J genes are TRBV4-1 and TRBJ1-2; the D gene is possibly TRBD1 (5 bases). Germline V lookup: CDR1 MGHRA, CDR2 YSYEKL. This CDR3 is 13 amino acids long. V lost 1 base and J lost 7, with 10 bases in between. CDR3 residues: CASSQVGERGYTF. The CDR3 nucleotides are TGCGCCAGCAGCCAAGTAGGGGAACGTGGCTACACCTTC.

This clonotype has a count of ten or more. The chain couples TRBV24-1 to TRBJ1-2, with a possible D match to TRBD1 (5 bases). Trimming stripped 3 bases from V and 5 bases from J, with 12 bases between. Per the germline V gene, CDR1 is KGHDR and CDR2 is SFDVKD. The CDR3 contains 14 residues. The CDR3 is CATSDPGTAYGYTF. The CDR3 coding sequence is TGTGCCACCAGTGATCCCGGGACGGCATATGGCTACACCTTC.

This clonotype was seen ten or more times. A single base separates this from a much larger clone, so it may be a read error. The rearrangement joins TRBV7-6 to TRBJ2-6, with D hard to call. The CDR3 has 17 amino acids. V was shortened by 1 base and J by 0 bases, with 10 bases between the two germline ends. Germline loops: CDR1 SGHVS, CDR2 FNYEAQ. The CDR3 loop reads CASSLEFSHSGANVLTF. The CDR3 nucleotides are TGTGCCAGCAGCTTAGAGTTTTCCCACTCTGGGGCCAACGTCCTGACTTTC.

This clonotype occurred a few times. J is TRBJ2-2 and V is TRBV5-1; 9 positions match TRBD1. Germline CDR1 SGHRS, CDR2 YFSETQ. V was clipped by 7 bases and J by 0 bases; unmatched bases: 1. The CDR3 sequence is 14 residues long. In nucleotides, the CDR3 is TGCGCCAGCGGGACAGGGACGAACACCGGGGAGCTGTTTTTT. Translated: CASGTGTNTGELFF. Full variable domain (remainder filled in from reference TRBV5-1 and TRBJ2-2): KAGVTQTPRYLIKTRGQQVTLSCSPISGHRSVSWYQQTPGQGLQFLFEYFSETQRNKGNFPGRFSGRQFSNSRSEMNVSTLELGDSALYLCASGTGTNTGELFFGEGSRLTVL.